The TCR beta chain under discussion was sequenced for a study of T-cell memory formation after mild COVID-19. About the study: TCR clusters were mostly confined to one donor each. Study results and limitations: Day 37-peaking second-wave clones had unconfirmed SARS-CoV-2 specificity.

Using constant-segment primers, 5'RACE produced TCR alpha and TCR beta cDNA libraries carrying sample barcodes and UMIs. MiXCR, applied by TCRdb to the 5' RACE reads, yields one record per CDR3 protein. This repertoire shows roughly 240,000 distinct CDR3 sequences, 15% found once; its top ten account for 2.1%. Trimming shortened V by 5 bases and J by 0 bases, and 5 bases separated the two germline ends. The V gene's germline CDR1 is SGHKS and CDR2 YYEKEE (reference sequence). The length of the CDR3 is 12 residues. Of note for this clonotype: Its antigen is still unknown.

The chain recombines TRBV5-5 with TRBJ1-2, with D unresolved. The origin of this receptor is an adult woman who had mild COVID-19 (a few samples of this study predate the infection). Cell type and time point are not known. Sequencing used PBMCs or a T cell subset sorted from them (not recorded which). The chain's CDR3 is CASSESNYGYTF. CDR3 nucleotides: TGTGCCAGCAGTGAATCTAACTATGGCTACACCTTC.